This T cell receptor (beta chain) emerged from a study of T cells expressing NK-cell markers. On the study more broadly: It was sorted CD3+CD56-NKG2C+, CD3+CD56+NKG2C- and CD3+CD56+NKG2C+ T cells that provided the TCR beta repertoires.

Germline V gives CDR1 SQVTM, CDR2 ANQGSEA. The CDR3 covers 16 residues. From the 5' RACE reads, TCRdb lists one entry per CDR3 protein and no DNA. The sample table includes 550,000 to 600,000 distinct CDR3 sequences. The clonotype originates from a man aged 18 to 30 in good health. The genes are TRBV29-1 and TRBJ2-5; no DNA is available, so the TRBD1 call from TCRdb remains unchecked. Sequenced input: blood T cells: a sorted CD56 or NKG2C T cell subset, CD4+ or CD8+ T cells, or bulk PBMC T cells (not recorded which). This CDR3 reads CSAHRGGDTVRETQYF. Variable domain in full (rest from reference TRBV29-1 and TRBJ2-5): SAVISQKPSRDICQRGTSLTIQCQVDSQVTMMFWYRQQPGQSLTLIATANQGSEATYESGFVIDKFPISRPNLTFSTLTVSNMSPEDSSIYLCSAHRGGDTVRETQYFGPGTRLLVL.